The source of this TCR beta chain is a study of cytomegalovirus exposure and HLA in healthy donors. The PCR employed 60 Vbeta primers together with 13 Jbeta primers. Here immunoSEQ multiplex PCR was the method, and the copy in TCRdb shows in-frame clones only, minus some. The sample includes under 250,000 clones, 75% to 80% of them seen just once. Trimming took 0 bases from V and 2 from J, leaving 4 bases between them. The CDR3 loop spans 13 amino acids. From germline, CDR1 is SEHNR and CDR2 FQNEAQ (reference sequence). This clone occurred a few times. Its antigen is not identified. Other DNA sequences in the same sample also yield this CDR3. General study points: It emerged from a later analysis that several of the most significant clusters appeared to be linked to common viral pathogens. Reportedly, TCR beta sequences accurately predicted HLA-A and HLA-B alleles in most subjects. Researchers catalogued some 160 TCR beta chains as cytomegalovirus-associated.

This receptor was obtained from a male donor in good health and CMV-seronegative. Specimen: PBMCs. J is TRBJ1-1 and V is TRBV7-9; D gene unclear. The CDR3 DNA is TGTGCCAGCAGCTTAGCCGGTAACACTGAAGCTTTCTTT. It specifies CASSLAGNTEAFF.